This TCR beta chain was sequenced for a study of beta chain features in type 1 diabetes. In regard to this clone: Its target is unknown.

Sequenced material consisted of expressed TCRB transcripts (all of the isolated RNA was reverse transcribed). TCRdb's table, derived via immunoSEQ multiplex PCR, lists solely in-frame clones and lacks some. The table lists approximately 170,000 clones, roughly 8% of them singletons. Unmatched junction bases numbered 9, after V lost 0 bases and J lost 4 bases. The CDR3 runs 18 residues. CDR1 and CDR2 (germline): LGHNA, YNFKEQ. General observations from the study: Overrepresentation of cells with high TCR expression could result from cDNA sequencing. For Type 1 diabetes patients, all four CD4+ subsets carried TCRB CDR3s that were moderately but significantly shorter.

The J gene is TRBJ2-3, the V gene TRBV4-2; 11 bases line up with TRBD2. The receptor was derived from a young man with type 1 diabetes. Sequences were obtained from central memory CD4+ T cells from blood. This CDR3 is CASSQEALAGVQADTQYF. DNA for the CDR3: TGTGCCAGCAGCCAAGAAGCACTAGCGGGAGTGCAAGCAGATACGCAGTATTTT.